Shown below are 25 T cell receptor beta chains from a single sample sequenced in a study of blood T cell repertoires in COVID-19. TCRdb's copy holds only in-frame clones and misses some; the assay was immunoSEQ multiplex PCR. The table shows about 260,000 clones, with under 90% occurring only once. Sample: PBMCs or T cells enriched from blood (not recorded which). These receptors were collected from a man aged 30 to 39 with acute COVID-19.

The chain joins TRBV4-1 to TRBJ2-5, with TRBD1 identical over 8 bases. This CDR3 comprises 15 residues. V lost 4 bases to trimming and J lost 4 bases; unmatched junction nucleotides: 8. Germline loops: CDR1 MGHRA, CDR2 YSYEKL. CDR3 sequence: CASSLMVGQGETQYF. DNA for the CDR3: TGCGCCAGCAGCCTGATGGTTGGACAGGGAGAGACCCAGTACTTC.

The V gene is TRBV5-4, the J gene TRBJ2-3; D is perhaps TRBD1 (6 bases). The germline V gene encodes CDR1 SGHNT and CDR2 YYREEE (reference sequence). This CDR3 comprises 16 residues. Trimming left V 0 bases short and J 1 base short, with 12 bases between. DNA for the CDR3: TGTGCCAGCAGCTTGGGGGGGCCGCGGGGCACAGATACGCAGTATTTT. Translation gives CASSLGGPRGTDTQYF.

The V call is TRBV4-1, the J call TRBJ2-1; TRBD2 aligns across 7 bases. CDR3 size: 18 residues. The junction had 15 bases not matched to a gene; V was cut back by 0 bases and J by 7 bases. The germline V gene encodes CDR1 MGHRA and CDR2 YSYEKL. In DNA form, the CDR3 reads TGCGCCAGCAGCCAAGAGATTTTTTCTGGGCTAGCGGCTAATGAGCAGTTCTTC. Its translation: CASSQEIFSGLAANEQFF.

This clone has just one count. The J gene is TRBJ2-7, the V gene TRBV27; 14 bases line up with TRBD2. The CDR3 contains 15 residues. V shed 5 bases and J 6 bases; nucleotides not matched to a gene: 6. Germline V gene sequence: CDR1 MNHEY, CDR2 SMNVEV (reference sequence). The CDR3 spells CASSPGLAGGSEQYV. The CDR3 coding sequence is TGTGCCAGCAGTCCAGGACTAGCGGGGGGCAGCGAGCAGTACGTC.

V gene TRBV19 combines with J gene TRBJ1-5; D unclear. V was clipped by 1 base and J by 7 bases, with 14 bases between them. CDR1 is LNHDA and CDR2 is SQIVND in the germline V gene (reference sequence). The CDR3 length is 15 residues. CDR3 DNA sequence: TGTGCCAGTAGTATAGCGGACGGGGTACGACAGCCCCAGCATTTT. Translated: CASSIADGVRQPQHF. The complete variable domain, with remaining parts taken from reference TRBV19 and TRBJ1-5, reads DGGITQSPKYLFRKEGQNVTLSCEQNLNHDAMYWYRQDPGQGLRLIYYSQIVNDFQKGDIAEGYSVSREKKESFPLTVTSAQKNPTAFYLCASSIADGVRQPQHFGDGTRLSIL.

V and J are TRBV20-1 and TRBJ1-1; D uncertain. V shed 3 bases and J shed 3 bases, with 11 bases lying between them. Germline-derived CDR1 and CDR2 are DFQATT and SNEGSKA (reference sequence). CDR3 length equals 13 residues. CDR3 in amino acids: CSASGEAHTEAFF. The CDR3 DNA reads TGCAGTGCTAGTGGGGAGGCGCACACTGAAGCTTTCTTT.

The chain joins TRBV7-2 to TRBJ2-5; 7 bases agree with TRBD1. The V and J ends lost 3 bases and 1 base, in that order; junction bases with no gene match: 11. Germline CDR1 is SGHTA and CDR2 is FQGNSA. The CDR3 is 17 residues long. Here the CDR3 reads CASSFLGGRGPQETQYF. The DNA of the CDR3 is TGTGCCAGCAGCTTTCTTGGTGGAAGGGGGCCCCAAGAGACCCAGTACTTC.

A few counts support this clone. This rearrangement joins TRBV2 to TRBJ2-5, with 7 bases matching TRBD1. The germline gives CDR1 SNHLY, CDR2 FYNNEI. The CDR3 loop spans 17 amino acids. Trimming took 4 bases from V and 5 from J; bases not matched to a gene: 16. This CDR3 reads CASSAIGTARGRETQYF. CDR3 coding DNA: TGTGCCAGCAGTGCTATCGGGACAGCTAGGGGGCGGGAGACCCAGTACTTC.

The chain recombines TRBV2 with TRBJ2-7; possibly TRBD1 for D (5 bases). This CDR3 contains 12 residues. Trimming removed 5 bases from V and 3 bases from J, with 8 bases in between. Germline V CDR1 and CDR2: SNHLY, FYNNEI. The CDR3 reads CASSIQDYEQYV. DNA for the CDR3: TGTGCCAGCAGTATACAGGACTACGAGCAGTACGTC.

This sequence joins TRBV6-5 and TRBJ2-7; TRBD1 matches at 8 bases. The CDR3 extends over 14 amino acids. Germline CDR1 reads MNHEY; CDR2 reads SVGAGI. Trimming took 4 bases from V and 1 from J; bases not matched to a gene: 3. In DNA form, the CDR3 reads TGTGCCAGCAGTTTTGGACAGGGTTCCTACGAGCAGTACGTC. Protein: CASSFGQGSYEQYV.

V gene TRBV6-4 combines with J gene TRBJ2-1; TRBD1 matches at 11 bases. The CDR3 is made up of 15 amino acids. V shed 0 bases, J shed 6 bases, and the junction held 1 base outside the gene matches. Germline V gives CDR1 MRHNA, CDR2 SNTAGT. The CDR3 coding sequence is TGTGCCAGCAGTGACTCCGGGACAGGGGGCAATGAGCAGTTCTTC. This codes for CASSDSGTGGNEQFF.

The chain links TRBV15 to TRBJ2-1; 9 nucleotides align to TRBD2. The junction had 9 bases not matched to a gene; V was cut back by 0 bases and J by 6 bases. The CDR3 consists of 17 residues. The germline V gene encodes CDR1 LNHNV and CDR2 YYDKDF (reference sequence). CDR3 in DNA: TGTGCCACCAGCAGAGATAAAAGTAGCGGGAGAACCAATGAGCAGTTCTTC. Protein product: CATSRDKSSGRTNEQFF.

This rearrangement joins TRBV5-1 to TRBJ2-6; 7 nucleotides line up with TRBD1. Germline trimming cut 4 bases from V and 3 bases from J; bases unmatched to any gene: 7. The germline V gene encodes CDR1 SGHRS and CDR2 YFSETQ. CDR3 size: 16 residues. The CDR3: CASSGRQGVGANVLTF. CDR3 nucleotide sequence: TGCGCCAGCAGCGGGAGACAGGGTGTTGGGGCCAACGTCCTGACTTTC.

This clone occurred a few times. V is TRBV7-8 and J is TRBJ1-6; possibly TRBD1 for D (6 bases). The CDR3 sequence is 15 residues long. Germline CDR1 SGHVS, CDR2 FQNEAQ. V lost 1 base to trimming and J lost 7 bases, with 11 bases between them. The CDR3 coding sequence is TGTGCCAGCAGCTTAGGGGGGGGGCAGAATTCACCCCTCCACTTT. Translated: CASSLGGGQNSPLHF.

A remark on this clone: A junction end diverges from the germline sequence, so it may reflect a read error. This chain joins TRBV5-1 and TRBJ2-5, with TRBD2 matching 14 bases. The germline gives CDR1 SGHRS, CDR2 YFSETQ. There are 16 residues in the CDR3. CDR3 protein: CASSLVTSGRGETQYF. CDR3 DNA: TGTGCCAGCAGCTTGGTGACTAGCGGGAGGGGGGAGACCCAGTACTTC.

This sequence joins TRBV3-1 (or the pseudogene TRBV3-2) and TRBJ1-1; D may be TRBD1 (5 bases). V was shortened by 7 bases and J by 4 bases, with 19 bases between the two germline ends. This CDR3 spans 15 amino acids. Per germline, CDR1 LGHDT and CDR2 YNNKEL (reference sequence). The CDR3: CASTPAGPGGTEAFF. The CDR3 coding sequence is TGTGCCAGCACCCCGGCAGGGCCCGGGGGCACTGAAGCTTTCTTT.

The chain couples TRBV7-2 to TRBJ1-1, with D perhaps TRBD1 (5 bases). V shed 5 bases and J shed 11 bases, with 15 bases lying between them. The CDR3 is 12 amino acids. The germline CDR1 and CDR2 sequences are SGHTA and FQGNSA. The DNA of the CDR3 is TGTGCCAGCAGCCGGGGACTCTTGGAGGCTTTCTTT. It encodes CASSRGLLEAFF.

This chain uses TRBV4-2 with TRBJ1-1, with unresolved D. The CDR3 is made up of 14 amino acids. With 8 bases removed from V and 6 bases from J, the gap between germline ends came to 19 bases. Germline V CDR1 and CDR2: LGHNA, YNFKEQ. Here the CDR3 reads CASSEAARLSEAFF. CDR3 nucleotides: TGTGCCAGCTCGGAGGCAGCTCGATTGTCTGAAGCTTTCTTT.

V and J are TRBV5-4 and TRBJ2-2, with 13 positions matching TRBD2. This CDR3 has 18 amino acids. Trimming removed 4 bases from V and 4 bases from J; junction bases left unmatched: 10. Germline assignment: CDR1 SGHNT and CDR2 YYREEE (reference sequence). The CDR3 reads CASSPELAGGRRTGELFF. CDR3 coding DNA: TGTGCCAGCAGCCCAGAACTAGCGGGAGGGCGGCGCACCGGGGAGCTGTTTTTT.

This clone was observed once. This sequence joins TRBV9 and TRBJ1-1; no firm D call. Trimming removed 5 bases from V and 8 bases from J, with 13 bases in between. The CDR3 loop spans 12 amino acids. Germline V CDR1 and CDR2: SGDLS, YYNGEE. The CDR3 sequence is CASSREVGEAFF. The CDR3 DNA reads as TGTGCCAGCAGTCGGGAGGTCGGGGAAGCTTTCTTT.

This clone was observed a handful of times. One end of the junction varies from germline; a read error may be responsible. The rearrangement links TRBV5-1 to TRBJ1-1, with D possibly being TRBD1 (6 bases). Germline values: CDR1 SGHRS, CDR2 YFSETQ. The CDR3 totals 15 residues. CDR3 residues: CASSLRTDRNTEAFF. The CDR3 DNA follows: TGTGCCAGCAGCTTAAGGACAGACAGGAACACTGAAGCTTTCTTT.

This clone was counted a few times. CDR3 amino acids: CASSPDPQLGNTIYF. In nucleotides, the CDR3 is TGTGCCAGCAGCCCTGACCCACAGCTCGGAAACACCATATATTTT. The genes are TRBV7-3 and TRBJ1-3; D remains ambiguous. V was pared by 5 bases and J by 4 bases, with 15 bases between. The length of the CDR3 is 15 residues. Germline V gene data show CDR1 as SGHTA and CDR2 as FQGTGA.

V usage is TRBV5-1 and J usage is TRBJ1-2, with TRBD1 matching 9 bases. Trimming took 2 bases from V and 6 from J; bases not matched to a gene: 11. Germline V lookup: CDR1 SGHRS, CDR2 YFSETQ. The CDR3 spans 16 residues. CDR3 sequence: CASSLDTDRGLNGYTF. The CDR3 DNA is TGCGCCAGCAGCTTAGACACGGACAGGGGCTTGAATGGCTACACCTTC. Looking up the rest from reference TRBV5-1 and TRBJ1-2 gives the full variable domain: KAGVTQTPRYLIKTRGQQVTLSCSPISGHRSVSWYQQTPGQGLQFLFEYFSETQRNKGNFPGRFSGRQFSNSRSEMNVSTLELGDSALYLCASSLDTDRGLNGYTFGSGTRLTVV.

The chain employs TRBV9 and TRBJ1-2, with 12 bases that match TRBD1. The CDR3 covers 14 residues. The ends lost 4 bases at V and 7 bases at J; junction bases unmatched: 5. Germline CDR1 SGDLS, CDR2 YYNGEE. The CDR3 loop is CASSPRGQGAGYTF. CDR3 coding DNA: TGTGCCAGCAGCCCGCGGGGACAGGGGGCTGGCTACACCTTC. The variable domain in full, with the rest retrieved from reference TRBV9 and TRBJ1-2, is DSGVTQTPKHLITATGQRVTLRCSPRSGDLSVYWYQQSLDQGLQFLIQYYNGEERAKGNILERFSAQQFPDLHSELNLSSLELGDSALYFCASSPRGQGAGYTFGSGTRLTVV.

This clone turned up a few times. The V gene is TRBV10-3, the J gene TRBJ2-7; no definite D call. Trimming cost V 2 bases and J 0 bases, with 11 bases left between them. CDR1 and CDR2 (germline): ENHRY, SYGVKD. The CDR3 runs 15 residues. The CDR3: CAISEDTSSSYEQYV. As DNA, the CDR3 is TGTGCCATCAGTGAGGACACGTCCAGCTCCTACGAGCAGTACGTC.